This T cell receptor beta chain was profiled in a study of cytomegalovirus exposure and HLA in healthy donors. General observations from the study: Rare TCR sequences predominated, though certain public TCRs were found in many donors. In vitro confirmation showed a few CMV-associated chains to be CMV antigen specific. Cytomegalovirus-associated TCR beta chains were listed, numbering 150 to 200.

As concerns this clone: Antigen specificity is unknown.

The approximately 120-subject validation cohort, separate from the approximately 670-subject first cohort, included the donors. CDR1 is SGHKS and CDR2 is YYEKEE in the germline V gene (reference sequence). This CDR3 comprises 14 residues. V was clipped by 1 base and J by 2 bases, with 7 bases between them. Sequenced by immunoSEQ multiplex PCR; TCRdb stores in-frame clones only, minus some. The sample holds fewer than 200,000 clones, more than 65% seen once. The clonotype comes from a woman younger than 30 in good health and CMV-seropositive. The V gene is TRBV5-5, the J gene TRBJ1-5; tentatively, D is TRBD1 (5 bases). The source material was PBMCs. CDR3 sequence (DNA): TGTGCCAGCAGCTTGCTAGGGGGCAATCAGCCCCAGCATTTT. It encodes CASSLLGGNQPQHF.